This T cell receptor (beta chain) was sequenced in a study of T cell responses to AZD1222 COVID-19 vaccine. About the study: Second-dose schedules of about 4 or about 12 weeks were combined.

Data came from immunoSEQ multiplex PCR; TCRdb stores just in-frame clones and leaves some out. The sample has approximately 110,000 clones, 92% seen once; the top ten hold about 1.2%. Study-level findings and limits: Baseline seropositives among AZD1222 recipients totaled only six or seven.

This clone was found once. Its antigen is unidentified. V was shortened by 1 base and J by 3 bases, with 9 bases between the two germline ends. The CDR3 is 15 amino acids. The germline V gene has CDR1 SGHTA and CDR2 FQGTGA. This receptor was obtained from an adult in good health. V gene TRBV7-3 combines with J gene TRBJ2-2; no clear D. Sequenced material: peripheral blood, taken on day 0 of AZD1222 vaccination. This CDR3 is CASSLRVGDTGELFF. The CDR3 DNA follows: TGTGCCAGCAGCTTAAGGGTTGGCGACACCGGGGAGCTGTTTTTT.